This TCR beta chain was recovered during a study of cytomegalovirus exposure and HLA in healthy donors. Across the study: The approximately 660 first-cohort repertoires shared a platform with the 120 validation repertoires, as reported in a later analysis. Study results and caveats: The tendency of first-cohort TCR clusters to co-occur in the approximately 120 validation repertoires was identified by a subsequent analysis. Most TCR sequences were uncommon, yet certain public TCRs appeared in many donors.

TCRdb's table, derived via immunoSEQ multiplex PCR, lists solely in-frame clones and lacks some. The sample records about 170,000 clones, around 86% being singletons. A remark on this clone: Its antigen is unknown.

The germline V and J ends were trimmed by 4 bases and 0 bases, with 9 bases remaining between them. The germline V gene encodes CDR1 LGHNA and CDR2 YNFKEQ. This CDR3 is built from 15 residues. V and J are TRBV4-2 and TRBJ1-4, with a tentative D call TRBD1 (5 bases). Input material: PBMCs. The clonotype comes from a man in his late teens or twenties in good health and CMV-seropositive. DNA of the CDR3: TGTGCCAGCAGCCGGCAGGGCACAACTAATGAAAAACTGTTTTTT. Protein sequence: CASSRQGTTNEKLFF.